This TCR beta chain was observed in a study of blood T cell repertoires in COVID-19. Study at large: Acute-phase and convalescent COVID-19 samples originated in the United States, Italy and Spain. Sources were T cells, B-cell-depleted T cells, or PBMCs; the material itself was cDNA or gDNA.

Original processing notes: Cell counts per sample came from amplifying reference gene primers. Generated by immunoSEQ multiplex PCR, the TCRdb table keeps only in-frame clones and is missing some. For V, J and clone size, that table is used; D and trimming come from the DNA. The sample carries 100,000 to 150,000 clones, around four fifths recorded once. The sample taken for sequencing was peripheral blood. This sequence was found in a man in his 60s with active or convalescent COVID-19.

The DNA of the CDR3 is TGTGCCAGCAGCCCGGGACTAGCGGGAGACTCCATCTACGAGCAGTACTTC. This sequence encodes CASSPGLAGDSIYEQYF. This chain connects TRBV7-2 to TRBJ2-7; 14 positions agree with TRBD2. Germline V gene sequence: CDR1 SGHTA, CDR2 FQGNSA. The V segment lost 5 bases and the J segment 3 bases; nucleotides outside the gene matches: 9. This CDR3 contains 17 residues.